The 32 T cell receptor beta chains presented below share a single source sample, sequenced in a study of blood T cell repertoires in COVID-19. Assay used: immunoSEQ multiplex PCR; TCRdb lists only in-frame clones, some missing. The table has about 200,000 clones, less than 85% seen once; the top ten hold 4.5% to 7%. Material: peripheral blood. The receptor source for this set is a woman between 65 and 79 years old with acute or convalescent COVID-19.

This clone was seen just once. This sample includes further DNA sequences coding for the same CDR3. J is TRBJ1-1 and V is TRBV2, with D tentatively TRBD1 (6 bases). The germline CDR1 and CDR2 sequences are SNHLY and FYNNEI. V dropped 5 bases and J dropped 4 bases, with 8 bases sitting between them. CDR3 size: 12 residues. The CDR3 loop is CASSPRGTEAFF. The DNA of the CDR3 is TGTGCCAGCAGTCCCAGGGGCACTGAAGCTTTCTTT. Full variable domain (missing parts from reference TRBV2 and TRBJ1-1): EPEVTQTPSHQVTQMGQEVILRCVPISNHLYFYWYRQILGQKVEFLVSFYNNEISEKSEIFDDQFSVERPDGSNFTLKIRSTKLEDSAMYFCASSPRGTEAFFGQGTRLTVV.

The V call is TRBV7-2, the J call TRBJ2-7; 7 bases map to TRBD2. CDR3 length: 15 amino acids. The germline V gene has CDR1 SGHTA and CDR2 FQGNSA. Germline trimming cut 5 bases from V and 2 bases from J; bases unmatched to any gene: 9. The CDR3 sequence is CASSPSLGGAYEQYF. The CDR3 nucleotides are TGTGCCAGCAGCCCATCGTTGGGGGGGGCCTACGAGCAGTACTTC.

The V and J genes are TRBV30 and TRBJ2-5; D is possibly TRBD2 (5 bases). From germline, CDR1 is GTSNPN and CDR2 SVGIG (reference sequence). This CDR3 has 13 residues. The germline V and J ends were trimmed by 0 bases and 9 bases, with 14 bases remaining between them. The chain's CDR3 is CAWSVGPPEAQYF. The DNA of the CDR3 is TGTGCCTGGAGTGTTGGGCCCCCGGAGGCCCAGTACTTC.

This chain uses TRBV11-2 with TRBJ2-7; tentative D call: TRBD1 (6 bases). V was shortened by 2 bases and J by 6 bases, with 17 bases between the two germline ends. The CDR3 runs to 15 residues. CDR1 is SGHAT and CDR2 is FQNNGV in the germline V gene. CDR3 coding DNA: TGTGCCAGCAGCTTATTGGGAACTACAGGGTCCGAGCAGTACTTC. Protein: CASSLLGTTGSEQYF.

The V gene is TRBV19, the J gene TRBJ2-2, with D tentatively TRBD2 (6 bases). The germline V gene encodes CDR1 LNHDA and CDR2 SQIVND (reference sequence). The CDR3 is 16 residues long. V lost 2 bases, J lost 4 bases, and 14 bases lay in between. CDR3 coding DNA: TGTGCCAGTAGTATAAGGCGGGACCCCTCCACCGGGGAGCTGTTTTTT. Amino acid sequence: CASSIRRDPSTGELFF.

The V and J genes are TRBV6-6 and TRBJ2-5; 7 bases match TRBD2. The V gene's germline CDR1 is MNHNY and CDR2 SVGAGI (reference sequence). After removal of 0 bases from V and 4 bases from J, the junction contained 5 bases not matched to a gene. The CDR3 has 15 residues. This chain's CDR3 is CASSYSGGKAETQYF. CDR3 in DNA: TGTGCCAGCAGTTACTCGGGGGGGAAGGCAGAGACCCAGTACTTC.

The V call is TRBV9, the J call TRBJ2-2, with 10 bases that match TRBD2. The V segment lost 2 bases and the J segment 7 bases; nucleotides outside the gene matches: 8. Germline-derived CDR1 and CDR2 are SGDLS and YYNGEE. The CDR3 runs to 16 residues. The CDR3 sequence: CASSVLSSGRDGELFF. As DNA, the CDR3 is TGTGCCAGCAGCGTCCTATCGAGCGGGAGGGACGGGGAGCTGTTTTTT.

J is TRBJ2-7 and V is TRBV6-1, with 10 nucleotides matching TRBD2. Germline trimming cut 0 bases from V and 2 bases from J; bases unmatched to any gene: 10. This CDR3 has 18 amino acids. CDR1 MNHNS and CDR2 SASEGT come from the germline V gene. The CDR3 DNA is TGTGCCAGCAGTGAAGCCGGGAGGACTAGCGGACTACCCTACGAGCAGTACTTC. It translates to CASSEAGRTSGLPYEQYF.

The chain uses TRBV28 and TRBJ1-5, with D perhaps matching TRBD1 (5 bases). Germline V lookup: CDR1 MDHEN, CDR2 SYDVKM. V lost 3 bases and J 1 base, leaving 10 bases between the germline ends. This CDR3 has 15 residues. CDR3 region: CASSFQGFSNQPQHF. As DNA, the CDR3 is TGTGCCAGCAGTTTTCAGGGATTCAGCAATCAGCCCCAGCATTTT.

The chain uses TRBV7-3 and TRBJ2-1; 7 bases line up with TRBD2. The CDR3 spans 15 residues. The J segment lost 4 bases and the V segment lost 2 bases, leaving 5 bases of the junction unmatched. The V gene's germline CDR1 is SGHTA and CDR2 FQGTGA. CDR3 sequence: CASSLGGRVYNEQFF. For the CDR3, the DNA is TGTGCCAGCAGCTTAGGAGGGAGGGTATACAATGAGCAGTTCTTC. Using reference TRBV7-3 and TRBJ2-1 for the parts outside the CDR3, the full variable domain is GAGVSQTPSNKVTEKGKYVELRCDPISGHTALYWYRQSLGQGPEFLIYFQGTGAADDSGLPNDRFFAVRPEGSVSTLKIQRTERGDSAVYLCASSLGGRVYNEQFFGPGTRLTVL.

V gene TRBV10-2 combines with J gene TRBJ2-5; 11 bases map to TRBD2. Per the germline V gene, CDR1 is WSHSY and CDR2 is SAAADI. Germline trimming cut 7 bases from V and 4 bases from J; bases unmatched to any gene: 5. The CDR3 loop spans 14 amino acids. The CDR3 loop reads CASTPSGRRETQYF. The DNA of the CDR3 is TGCGCCAGCACCCCTAGCGGGAGGAGAGAGACCCAGTACTTC.

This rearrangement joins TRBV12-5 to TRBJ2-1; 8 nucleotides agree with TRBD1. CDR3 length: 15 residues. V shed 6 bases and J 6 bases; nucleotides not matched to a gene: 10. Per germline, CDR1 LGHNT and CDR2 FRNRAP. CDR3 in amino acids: CASGPTGTGGNEQFF. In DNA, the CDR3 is TGTGCTAGTGGGCCGACCGGGACAGGCGGCAATGAGCAGTTCTTC.

CDR3 amino acids: CASSLLSSTDTQYF. CDR3 DNA sequence: TGTGCCAGCAGCTTGCTGTCTAGCACAGATACGCAGTATTTT. This sequence joins TRBV5-4 and TRBJ2-3; D uncertain. This CDR3 region has 14 residues. V was shortened by 1 base and J by 0 bases, with 6 bases between the two germline ends. Germline V CDR1 and CDR2: SGHNT, YYREEE (reference sequence).

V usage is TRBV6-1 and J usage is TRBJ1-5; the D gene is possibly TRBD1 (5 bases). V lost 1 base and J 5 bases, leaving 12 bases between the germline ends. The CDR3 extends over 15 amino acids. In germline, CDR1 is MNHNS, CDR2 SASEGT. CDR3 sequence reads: CASSEGTGPYQPQHF. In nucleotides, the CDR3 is TGTGCCAGCAGTGAAGGCACAGGCCCTTATCAGCCCCAGCATTTT.

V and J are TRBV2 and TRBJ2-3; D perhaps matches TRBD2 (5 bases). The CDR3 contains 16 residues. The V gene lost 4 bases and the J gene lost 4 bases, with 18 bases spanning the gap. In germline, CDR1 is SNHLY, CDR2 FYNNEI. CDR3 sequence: CASSARDTASPDTQYF. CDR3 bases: TGTGCCAGCAGTGCTAGAGACACCGCTAGCCCAGATACGCAGTATTTT.

Written as DNA, the CDR3 is TGTGCCAGCAGTTCACAACTAGCGGACCGATACAATGAGCAGTTCTTC. It translates to CASSSQLADRYNEQFF. The V gene is TRBV28, the J gene TRBJ2-1; 8 nucleotides line up with TRBD2. The CDR3 is 16 amino acids. The J segment lost 4 bases and the V segment lost 4 bases, leaving 9 bases of the junction unmatched. Germline loops: CDR1 MDHEN, CDR2 SYDVKM.

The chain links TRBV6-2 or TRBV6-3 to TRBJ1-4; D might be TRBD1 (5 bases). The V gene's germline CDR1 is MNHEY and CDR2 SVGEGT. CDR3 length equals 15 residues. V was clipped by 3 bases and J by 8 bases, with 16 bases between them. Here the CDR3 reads CASSYSGAWKEKLFF. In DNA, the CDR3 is TGTGCCAGCAGTTATAGTGGGGCCTGGAAGGAAAAACTGTTTTTT.

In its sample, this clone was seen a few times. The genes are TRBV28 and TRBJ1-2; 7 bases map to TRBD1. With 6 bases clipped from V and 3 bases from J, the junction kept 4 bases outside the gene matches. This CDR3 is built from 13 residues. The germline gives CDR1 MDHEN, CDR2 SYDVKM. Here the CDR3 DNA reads TGTGCCAGCAGCACTACAGGGGACTATGGCTACACCTTC. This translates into CASSTTGDYGYTF.

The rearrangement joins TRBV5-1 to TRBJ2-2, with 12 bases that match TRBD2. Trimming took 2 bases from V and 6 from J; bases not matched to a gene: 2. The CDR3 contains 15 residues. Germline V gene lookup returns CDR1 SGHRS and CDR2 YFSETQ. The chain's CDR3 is CASSFLAGGAGELFF. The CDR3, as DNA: TGCGCCAGCAGCTTTCTAGCGGGAGGGGCCGGGGAGCTGTTTTTT.

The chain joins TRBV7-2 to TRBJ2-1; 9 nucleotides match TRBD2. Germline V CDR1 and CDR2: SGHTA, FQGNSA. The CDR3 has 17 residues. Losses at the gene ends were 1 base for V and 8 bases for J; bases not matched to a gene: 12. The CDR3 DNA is TGTGCCAGCAGCTTAGTAGGGTGGCTAGCGGGAAGGGATGAGCAGTTCTTC. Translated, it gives CASSLVGWLAGRDEQFF.

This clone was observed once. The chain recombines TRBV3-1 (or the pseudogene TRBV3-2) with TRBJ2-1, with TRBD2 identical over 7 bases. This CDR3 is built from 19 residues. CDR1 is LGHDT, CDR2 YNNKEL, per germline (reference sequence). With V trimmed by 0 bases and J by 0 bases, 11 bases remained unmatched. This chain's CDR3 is CASSQDQVAGWSSYNEQFF. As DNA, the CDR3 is TGTGCCAGCAGCCAAGATCAGGTAGCGGGCTGGAGCTCCTACAATGAGCAGTTCTTC.

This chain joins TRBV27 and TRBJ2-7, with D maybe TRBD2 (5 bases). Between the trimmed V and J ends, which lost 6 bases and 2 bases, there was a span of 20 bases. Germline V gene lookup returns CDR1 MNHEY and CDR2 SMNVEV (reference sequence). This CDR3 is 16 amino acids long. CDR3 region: CASSLLPTTRAYEQYF. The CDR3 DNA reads TGTGCCAGCAGCCTATTACCGACTACAAGAGCCTACGAGCAGTACTTC.

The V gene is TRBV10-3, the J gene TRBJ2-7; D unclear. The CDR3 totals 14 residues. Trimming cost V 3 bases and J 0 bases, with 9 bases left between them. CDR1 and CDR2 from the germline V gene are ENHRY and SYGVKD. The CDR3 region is CAISDSVSSYEQYF. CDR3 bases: TGTGCCATCAGTGACAGCGTGAGCTCCTACGAGCAGTACTTC.

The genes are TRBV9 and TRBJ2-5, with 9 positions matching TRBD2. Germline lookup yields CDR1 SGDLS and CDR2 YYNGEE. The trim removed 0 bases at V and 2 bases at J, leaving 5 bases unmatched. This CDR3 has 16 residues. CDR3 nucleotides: TGTGCCAGCAGCGTAGCGAATAGCGGGGGTCAAGAGACCCAGTACTTC. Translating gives CASSVANSGGQETQYF.

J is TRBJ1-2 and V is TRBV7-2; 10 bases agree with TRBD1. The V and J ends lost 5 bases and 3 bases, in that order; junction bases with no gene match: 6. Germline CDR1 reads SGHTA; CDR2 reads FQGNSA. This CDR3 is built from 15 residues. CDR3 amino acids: CASSPSGTGDYGYTF. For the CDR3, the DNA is TGTGCCAGCAGCCCCTCCGGGACAGGGGACTATGGCTACACCTTC.

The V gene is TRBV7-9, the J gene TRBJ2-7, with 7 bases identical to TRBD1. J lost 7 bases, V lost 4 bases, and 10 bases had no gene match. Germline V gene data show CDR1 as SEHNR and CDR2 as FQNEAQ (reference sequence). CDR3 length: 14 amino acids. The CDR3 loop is CASSSGTEFSEQYF. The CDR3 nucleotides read TGTGCCAGCAGCTCTGGGACAGAATTTTCAGAGCAGTACTTC. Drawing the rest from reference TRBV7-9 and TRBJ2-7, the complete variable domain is DTGVSQNPRHKITKRGQNVTFRCDPISEHNRLYWYRQTLGQGPEFLTYFQNEAQLEKSRLLSDRFSAERPKGSFSTLEIQRTEQGDSAMYLCASSSGTEFSEQYFGPGTRLTVT.

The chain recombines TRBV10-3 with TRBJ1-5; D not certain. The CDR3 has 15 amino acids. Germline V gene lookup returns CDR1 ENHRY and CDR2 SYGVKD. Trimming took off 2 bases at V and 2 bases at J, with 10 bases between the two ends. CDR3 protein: CAISEGELGNQPQHF. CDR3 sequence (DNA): TGTGCCATCAGTGAGGGGGAGTTGGGCAATCAGCCCCAGCATTTT.

For the CDR3, the DNA is TGTGCCAGCAGCTTCGATGGACTAGGTGAAGAGACCCAGTACTTC. This codes for CASSFDGLGEETQYF. V usage is TRBV11-2 and J usage is TRBJ2-5, with 7 bases aligning to TRBD2. The CDR3 loop spans 15 amino acids. Trimming cost V 3 bases and J 3 bases; bases outside gene matches: 7. Germline-derived CDR1 and CDR2 are SGHAT and FQNNGV.

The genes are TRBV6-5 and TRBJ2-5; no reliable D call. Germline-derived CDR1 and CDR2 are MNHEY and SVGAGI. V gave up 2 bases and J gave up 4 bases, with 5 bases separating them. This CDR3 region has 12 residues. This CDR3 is CASSYPRETQYF. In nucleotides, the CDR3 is TGTGCCAGCAGTTACCCTCGAGAGACCCAGTACTTC.

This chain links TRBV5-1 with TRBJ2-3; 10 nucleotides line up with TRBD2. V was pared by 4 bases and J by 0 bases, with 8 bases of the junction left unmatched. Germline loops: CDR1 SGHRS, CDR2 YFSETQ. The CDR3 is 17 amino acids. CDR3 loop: CASSLPGTSASTDTQYF. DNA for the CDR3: TGCGCCAGCAGCCTGCCCGGGACTAGCGCGAGCACAGATACGCAGTATTTT.

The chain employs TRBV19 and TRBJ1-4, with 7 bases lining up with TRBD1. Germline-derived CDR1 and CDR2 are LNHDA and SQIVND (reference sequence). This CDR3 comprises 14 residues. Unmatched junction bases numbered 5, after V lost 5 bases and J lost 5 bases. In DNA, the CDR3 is TGTGCCAGTAGTGCGGGACAGCCGAATGAAAAACTGTTTTTT. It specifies CASSAGQPNEKLFF.

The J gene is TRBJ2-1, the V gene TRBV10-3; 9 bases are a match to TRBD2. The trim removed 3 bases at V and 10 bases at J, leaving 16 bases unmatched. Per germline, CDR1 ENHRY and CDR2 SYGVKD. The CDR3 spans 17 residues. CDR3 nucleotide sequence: TGTGCCATCAGTGAATTGGTAGGGGCTAGCGGGAACTGGGAGCAGTTCTTC. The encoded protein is CAISELVGASGNWEQFF.